The 15 T cell receptor beta chains given below trace back to one sample, sequenced in a study of immune evolution from preneoplasia to lung adenocarcinoma. Clones were read by immunoSEQ multiplex PCR, and TCRdb kept only the in-frame ones, dropping some. The sample shows about 4,000 clones, 77% of them seen only once. The sample comprised FFPE adjacent normal lung tissue. Receptors originate from an older person with lung adenocarcinoma.

The J gene is TRBJ2-2, the V gene TRBV6-5, with D uncertain. This CDR3 region has 13 residues. The V end lost 6 bases, the J end lost 9 bases, and 14 bases lay between the germline ends. Germline CDR1 is MNHEY and CDR2 is SVGAGI. The chain's CDR3 is CASSPPGLRELFF. The DNA of the CDR3 is TGTGCCAGCAGCCCCCCTGGGCTTCGGGAGCTGTTTTTT.

The rearrangement links TRBV6-1 to TRBJ2-2; 10 nucleotides match TRBD1. Per germline, CDR1 MNHNS and CDR2 SASEGT. The length of the CDR3 is 14 residues. Trimming took 6 bases from V and 6 from J; bases not matched to a gene: 4. The CDR3 protein is CASSSGTGAGELFF. CDR3 sequence (DNA): TGTGCCAGCAGCTCCGGGACAGGGGCCGGGGAGCTGTTTTTT.

The V and J genes are TRBV5-8 and TRBJ1-1; D is undetermined. Trimming stripped 1 base from V and 0 bases from J, with 10 bases between. CDR3 length: 15 amino acids. CDR1 is SGHTS, CDR2 YDEGEE, per germline. Written as DNA, the CDR3 is TGTGCCAGCAGCTTGTTTACAGACATGAACACTGAAGCTTTCTTT. Its protein product is CASSLFTDMNTEAFF.

This chain joins TRBV5-6 and TRBJ2-4; the match to TRBD1 covers 9 bases. Germline CDR1 reads SGHDT; CDR2 reads YYEEEE. The CDR3 contains 16 residues. After removal of 5 bases from V and 4 bases from J, the junction contained 10 bases not matched to a gene. CDR3 sequence reads: CASSPGFGTGKNIQYF. DNA of the CDR3: TGTGCCAGCAGTCCCGGATTTGGGACAGGGAAAAACATTCAGTACTTC.

The chain recombines TRBV6-5 with TRBJ1-1; tentative D call: TRBD1 (6 bases). The CDR3 spans 15 residues. The V end was cut by 6 bases, the J end by 5 bases, with 19 bases between. Per germline, CDR1 MNHEY and CDR2 SVGAGI. CDR3 region: CASRLQRGGLTEAFF. In nucleotides, the CDR3 is TGTGCCAGCAGACTCCAAAGGGGGGGGCTGACTGAAGCTTTCTTT.

This clone was seen only a few times. The chain is built from TRBV7-9 and TRBJ2-7, with D possibly matching TRBD1 (5 bases). Deletions cut 1 base from V and 5 bases from J, with 12 bases between. Germline CDR1 and CDR2: SEHNR and FQNEAQ (reference sequence). This CDR3 contains 14 residues. CDR3 region: CASSLGQGAHEQYF. CDR3 coding DNA: TGTGCCAGCAGCTTAGGGCAGGGTGCCCACGAGCAGTACTTC. Variable domain in full (rest from reference TRBV7-9 and TRBJ2-7): DTGVSQNPRHKITKRGQNVTFRCDPISEHNRLYWYRQTLGQGPEFLTYFQNEAQLEKSRLLSDRFSAERPKGSFSTLEIQRTEQGDSAMYLCASSLGQGAHEQYFGPGTRLTVT.

The CDR3 nucleotides read TGTGCCAGCAGTTTAGGGGAGAACATTCAGTACTTC. Its translation is CASSLGENIQYF. The chain combines TRBV28 with TRBJ2-4, with D maybe TRBD2 (5 bases). Trimming took 2 bases from V and 7 from J, leaving 6 bases between them. The CDR3 sequence is 12 residues long. Germline-derived CDR1 and CDR2 are MDHEN and SYDVKM. Full variable domain (outside the CDR3, taken from reference TRBV28 and TRBJ2-4): DVKVTQSSRYLVKRTGEKVFLECVQDMDHENMFWYRQDPGLGLRLIYFSYDVKMKEKGDIPEGYSVSREKKERFSLILESASTNQTSMYLCASSLGENIQYFGAGTRLSVL.

The chain couples TRBV7-8 to TRBJ2-7; 10 nucleotides agree with TRBD1. The CDR3 runs 14 residues. The germline V gene has CDR1 SGHVS and CDR2 FQNEAQ. After removal of 5 bases from V and 6 bases from J, the junction contained 7 bases not matched to a gene. In DNA, the CDR3 is TGTGCCAGCAGCCAGGGACAGGGGTACTTCGAGCAGTACTTC. Amino acids: CASSQGQGYFEQYF.

About this clone itself: One end of the junction fails to match germline, which may point to a read error. For the CDR3, the DNA is TGCGCCAGCAGCCAAGATGACAGGAAGCAATACTTC. Its translation: CASSQDDRKQYF. The chain employs TRBV4-3 and TRBJ2-7, with D maybe TRBD1 (6 bases). CDR3 length: 12 residues. CDR1 and CDR2 (germline): LGHNA, YSLEER.

This clone occurred once. The V gene is TRBV4-1, the J gene TRBJ2-7, with a weak D call TRBD1 (6 bases). This CDR3 comprises 15 residues. Germline V CDR1 and CDR2: MGHRA, YSYEKL. V shed 4 bases and J shed 1 base, with 14 bases lying between them. CDR3 DNA: TGCGCCAGCAGCCTCGTGGGGACACAGTCCTACGAGCAGTACTTC. This encodes CASSLVGTQSYEQYF.

The chain employs TRBV11-2 and TRBJ1-4, with D possibly TRBD1 on 6 matching bases. CDR1 SGHAT and CDR2 FQNNGV come from the germline V gene. V was cut by 4 bases and J by 7 bases, with 19 bases left in between. The length of the CDR3 is 16 residues. The DNA for the CDR3 is TGTGCCAGCAGCTCGGGTGCGGGGGGCTCGGGTGAAAAACTGTTTTTT. Encoded protein: CASSSGAGGSGEKLFF.

This CDR3 reads CASSQLRGTGAWEQYF. CDR3 nucleotide sequence: TGTGCCAGCAGCCAACTCAGAGGGACAGGGGCGTGGGAGCAGTACTTC. The chain uses TRBV14 and TRBJ2-7; 10 positions match TRBD1. Germline-derived CDR1 and CDR2 are SGHDN and FVKESK. The trim removed 2 bases at V and 7 bases at J, leaving 11 bases unmatched. The CDR3 loop spans 16 amino acids. The full variable domain, rest sourced from reference TRBV14 and TRBJ2-7, is EAGVTQFPSHSVIEKGQTVTLRCDPISGHDNLYWYRRVMGKEIKFLLHFVKESKQDESGMPNNRFLAERTGGTYSTLKVQPAELEDSGVYFCASSQLRGTGAWEQYFGPGTRLTVT.

The chain combines TRBV6-1 with TRBJ1-4; 10 nucleotides line up with TRBD1. CDR1 is MNHNS and CDR2 is SASEGT in the germline V gene. The V gene end was trimmed by 6 bases and the J gene end by 10 bases; junction bases not matched to a gene: 8. The CDR3 is made up of 14 amino acids. The CDR3 sequence: CASSPGTGVGKLFF. DNA for the CDR3: TGTGCCAGCAGCCCCGGGACAGGGGTAGGAAAACTGTTTTTT.

This chain connects TRBV5-1 to TRBJ1-1; possible D gene TRBD1, 5 bases. This CDR3 region has 15 residues. V dropped 0 bases and J dropped 1 base, with 10 bases sitting between them. The germline CDR1 and CDR2 sequences are SGHRS and YFSETQ. CDR3: CASSLGGARNTEAFF. In DNA, the CDR3 is TGCGCCAGCAGCTTGGGAGGGGCGCGGAACACTGAAGCTTTCTTT.

The V and J genes are TRBV7-5 and TRBJ2-3; the table gives TRBD2 as D, unverified against the DNA. TRBV7-5 has pseudogene status. There are 15 residues in the CDR3. Here the CDR3 DNA reads TGTGTCAGAAGCCCGGGGGACGGGAGTATATATACGCAGTATTTT. This translates into CVRSPGDGSIYTQYF.